Listed below are T cell receptor beta chains from one sample, sequenced in a study of patients and donors after allogeneic stem cell transplantation. TCRdb reprocessed the RT-PCR reads with MiXCR, giving one entry per CDR3 protein. The profile shows about 150,000 distinct CDR3 sequences, 30% to 45% of them singletons. The sample taken for sequencing was blood, either unsorted or a sorted T cell fraction (not recorded which). The origin of the receptors is a human donor who was either an allogeneic HSCT recipient or a stem cell or donor lymphocyte infusion donor (not recorded which). It is not recorded whose cells these are; they may come from a transplant donor. CDR3s include the opening cysteine and the closing phenylalanine or tryptophan. Each record gives: V gene, D gene, clone size, J gene, CDR3 DNA, CDR3 protein. The D gene is left open where the match is weak. Clone size is not always given. Where it is, it says once, few, many or a class for expanded clones.

TRBV20-1	TRBD2	NA	TRBJ2-2	TGCAGTGCTAGAGGACTAGCGGGGGGCCTGAACACCGGGGAGCTGTTTTTT	CSARGLAGGLNTGELFF
TRBV12-3/TRBV12-4	TRBD1	few	TRBJ2-7	TGTGCCAGCTGGGGAACCGGGACAGACTCCTACGAGCAGTACTTC	CASWGTGTDSYEQYF
TRBV20-1	NA	NA	TRBJ2-6	TGCAGTGCTAGAGATGGGACACTTCCCGTCCTGACTTTC	CSARDGTLPVLTF
TRBV7-9	NA	few	TRBJ1-1	TGTGCCAGCAGCTTAAACGGAGCACGGACCAACACTGAAGCTTTCTTT	CASSLNGARTNTEAFF
TRBV6-5	NA	NA	TRBJ2-1	TGTGCCAGCAGTTACGAATTCGGGGGCACTGCCTACAATGAGCAGTTCTTC	CASSYEFGGTAYNEQFF
TRBV18	TRBD1	NA	TRBJ1-2	TGTGCCAGCTCATTTCGACAGGGGGGGATCTATGGCTACACCTTC	CASSFRQGGIYGYTF
TRBV10-3	NA	NA	TRBJ1-1	TGTGCCATCAGAGACTTCAGGGACAACACTGAGGCTTTCTTT	CAIRDFRDNTEAFF
TRBV27	NA	once	TRBJ2-7	TGTGCCAGCAGTTTAAACTTAATATACGAGCAGTACTTC	CASSLNLIYEQYF
TRBV12-3/TRBV12-4	TRBD2	once	TRBJ2-3	TGTGCCAGCAGTTTCGGACTAGCGGGGGTAGATACGCAGTATTTT	CASSFGLAGVDTQYF
TRBV12-3/TRBV12-4	NA	few	TRBJ1-1	TGTGCCAGCAGTTTTGGGGAAATGAACACTGAAGCTTTCTTT	CASSFGEMNTEAFF
TRBV12-3/TRBV12-4	NA	few	TRBJ1-5	TGTGCCAGCAGCCGCGCAGGGAATCAGCCCCAGCATTTT	CASSRAGNQPQHF
TRBV12-3/TRBV12-4	NA	few	TRBJ1-6	TGTGCCAGCAGTTTTACTCCCACGGGCGAATCACCCCTCCACTTT	CASSFTPTGESPLHF
TRBV24-1	TRBD1	NA	TRBJ2-2	TGTGCCACCAGTGATTGGACAGGGGGAACCGGGGAGCTGTTTTTT	CATSDWTGGTGELFF
TRBV20-1	NA	few	TRBJ1-2	TGCAGTGCTCCTTGTCCGCTTAACTATGGCTACACCTTC	CSAPCPLNYGYTF
TRBV7-8	NA	NA	TRBJ1-6	TGTGCCAGCAGCTCGACAGCCTATAATTCACCCCTCCACTTT	CASSSTAYNSPLHF
TRBV6-1	NA	few	TRBJ1-5	TGTGCCAGCAGTGAGTATTGGAGATCTAATCAGCCCCAGCATTTT	CASSEYWRSNQPQHF
TRBV20-1	NA	few	TRBJ2-1	TGCAGTGCAGCGTCCTACAATGAGCAGTTCTTC	CSAASYNEQFF
TRBV12-3/TRBV12-4	NA	NA	TRBJ2-3	TGTGCCAGCAGTCCATCGACAGGCACAGATACGCAGTATTTT	CASSPSTGTDTQYF
TRBV30	TRBD2	NA	TRBJ2-1	TGTGCCTGGAGTGTACTCTCATTCAGCGGGGGGGCCTACAATGAGCAGTTCTTC	CAWSVLSFSGGAYNEQFF
TRBV4-2	NA	NA	TRBJ1-1	TGTGCCAGCAGCCAAGAGGGGACTGGTGTGAACACTGAAGCTTTCTTT	CASSQEGTGVNTEAFF
TRBV3-1	NA	NA	TRBJ1-6	TGTGCCAGCAGCCAAGAAGCGGGGAGGGATAATTCACCCCTCCACTTT	CASSQEAGRDNSPLHF
TRBV5-1	NA	NA	TRBJ2-3	TGTGCCAGCAGTTCTCCAGATACGCAGTATTTT	CASSSPDTQYF
TRBV9	TRBD1	few	TRBJ1-1	TGTGCCAGCAGCGTAGGGCAGGGGGCGTTGAACACTGAAGCTTTCTTT	CASSVGQGALNTEAFF
TRBV12-3/TRBV12-4	TRBD1	NA	TRBJ1-1	TGTGCCAGCAGTTTAGCGGTGACAGGGAGGGGGGCTTTCTTT	CASSLAVTGRGAFF
TRBV5-6	NA	few	TRBJ1-1	TGTGCCAGCAGCTTGAGGCCCGCGAACACTGAAGCTTTCTTT	CASSLRPANTEAFF
TRBV28	NA	NA	TRBJ2-7	TGTGCCAGCAGTTTAAAGGACGAGCAGTACTTC	CASSLKDEQYF
TRBV10-3	NA	few	TRBJ2-1	TGTGCCACCATCTCGCGGGGGGACAGCTCCTACAATGAGCAGTTCTTC	CATISRGDSSYNEQFF
TRBV7-2	NA	NA	TRBJ1-2	TGTGCCAGCGGAGGAAGGGGCTACACCTTC	CASGGRGYTF
TRBV20-1	NA	NA	TRBJ2-2	TGCAGTGCTAAACTGGCCGGGGAGCTGTTTTTT	CSAKLAGELFF
TRBV12-3/TRBV12-4	NA	NA	TRBJ2-3	TGTGCCAGCAGTTTAGGGGGAAATACGCAGTATTTT	CASSLGGNTQYF
TRBV6-5	NA	NA	TRBJ2-7	TGTGCCAGCAGTTACTCGAGTCGGGACGGCCCCTACATTTGGTACTTC	CASSYSSRDGPYIWYF
TRBV12-3/TRBV12-4	NA	NA	TRBJ2-4	TGTGCCAACAGTTTAGGCAGTAACAAAAACATTCAGTACTTC	CANSLGSNKNIQYF